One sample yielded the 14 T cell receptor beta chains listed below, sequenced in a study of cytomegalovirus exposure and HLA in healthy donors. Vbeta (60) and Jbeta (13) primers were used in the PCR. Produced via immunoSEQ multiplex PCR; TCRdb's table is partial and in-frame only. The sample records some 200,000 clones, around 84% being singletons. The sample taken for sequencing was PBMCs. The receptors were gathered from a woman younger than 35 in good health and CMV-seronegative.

CDR3 loop: CASSKTGGKAKNIQYF. The CDR3, as DNA: TGTGCCAGCAGCAAGACGGGGGGTAAAGCCAAAAACATTCAGTACTTC. This rearrangement joins TRBV7-9 to TRBJ2-4, with 7 bases fitting TRBD2. The J segment lost 0 bases and the V segment lost 5 bases, leaving 7 bases of the junction unmatched. Germline assignment: CDR1 SEHNR and CDR2 FQNEAQ (reference sequence). The CDR3 loop spans 16 amino acids.

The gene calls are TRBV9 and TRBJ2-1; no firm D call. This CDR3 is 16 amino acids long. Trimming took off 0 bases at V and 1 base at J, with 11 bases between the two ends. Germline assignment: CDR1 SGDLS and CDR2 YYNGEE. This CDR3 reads CASSVVSTGSYNEQFF. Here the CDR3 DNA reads TGTGCCAGCAGCGTAGTGTCGACGGGTTCCTACAATGAGCAGTTCTTC.

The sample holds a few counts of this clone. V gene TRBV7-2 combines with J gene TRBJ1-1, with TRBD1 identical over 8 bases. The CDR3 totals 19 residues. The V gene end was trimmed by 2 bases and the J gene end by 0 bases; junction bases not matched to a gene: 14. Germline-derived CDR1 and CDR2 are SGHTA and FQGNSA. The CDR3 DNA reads TGTGCCAGCAGCTTAAGTGGCAGGGGGCTTTCTACTTTGAACACTGAAGCTTTCTTT. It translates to CASSLSGRGLSTLNTEAFF.

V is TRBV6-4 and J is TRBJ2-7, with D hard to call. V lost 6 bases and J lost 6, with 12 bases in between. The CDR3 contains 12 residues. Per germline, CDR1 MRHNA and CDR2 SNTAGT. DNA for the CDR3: TGTGCCAGCAGCCTTCTAGTATTCGAGCAGTACGTC. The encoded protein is CASSLLVFEQYV.

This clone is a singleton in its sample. Here the CDR3 reads CASSDRGPGNQHF. The CDR3 nucleotides read TGTGCCAGCAGCGATAGAGGACCGGGGAATCAGCATTTT. The gene calls are TRBV7-2 and TRBJ1-5; D gene ambiguous. This CDR3 is built from 13 residues. Trimming took 5 bases from V and 13 from J, leaving 18 bases between them. CDR1 is SGHTA, CDR2 FQGNSA, per germline.

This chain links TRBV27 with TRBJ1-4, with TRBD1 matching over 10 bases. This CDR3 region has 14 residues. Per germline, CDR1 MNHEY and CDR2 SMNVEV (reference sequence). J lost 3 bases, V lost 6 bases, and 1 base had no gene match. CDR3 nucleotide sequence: TGTGCCAGCAGGGGGACAGGGGCTAATGAAAAACTGTTTTTT. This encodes CASRGTGANEKLFF. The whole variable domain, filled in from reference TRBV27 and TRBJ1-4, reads EAQVTQNPRYLITVTGKKLTVTCSQNMNHEYMSWYRQDPGLGLRQIYYSMNVEVTDKGDVPEGYKVSRKEKRNFPLILESPSPNQTSLYFCASRGTGANEKLFFGSGTQLSVL.

CDR3 sequence (DNA): TGTGCCAGCAGCCTTTACGTAGGGGGCGGTCAGGACTACACCTTC. Protein: CASSLYVGGGQDYTF. The chain is built from TRBV7-8 and TRBJ1-2; TRBD1 agrees at 7 bases. This CDR3 is 15 amino acids long. The V gene end was trimmed by 5 bases and the J gene end by 10 bases; junction bases not matched to a gene: 16. Germline V lookup: CDR1 SGHVS, CDR2 FQNEAQ.

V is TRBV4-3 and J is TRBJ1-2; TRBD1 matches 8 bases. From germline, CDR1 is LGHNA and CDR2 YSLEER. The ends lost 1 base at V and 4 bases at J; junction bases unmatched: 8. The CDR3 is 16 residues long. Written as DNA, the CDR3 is TGCGCCAGCAGCCAAGGACAGGGGCCGACCGTCTATGGCTACACCTTC. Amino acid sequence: CASSQGQGPTVYGYTF.

CDR3 coding DNA: TGTGCCAGTAGTCTCTCGAGATCACAGGAGAGTGAAGCTTTCTTT. The encoded protein is CASSLSRSQESEAFF. The J gene is TRBJ1-1, the V gene TRBV19; D is possibly TRBD1 (5 bases). CDR1 LNHDA and CDR2 SQIVND come from the germline V gene (reference sequence). The V end lost 5 bases, the J end lost 7 bases, and 20 bases lay between the germline ends. CDR3 length equals 15 residues.

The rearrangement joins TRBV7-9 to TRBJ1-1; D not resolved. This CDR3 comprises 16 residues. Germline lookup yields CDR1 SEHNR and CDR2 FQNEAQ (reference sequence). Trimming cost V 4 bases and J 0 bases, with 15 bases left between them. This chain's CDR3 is CASSSDPDTLNTEAFF. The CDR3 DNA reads TGTGCCAGCAGCTCCGACCCTGACACACTGAACACTGAAGCTTTCTTT.

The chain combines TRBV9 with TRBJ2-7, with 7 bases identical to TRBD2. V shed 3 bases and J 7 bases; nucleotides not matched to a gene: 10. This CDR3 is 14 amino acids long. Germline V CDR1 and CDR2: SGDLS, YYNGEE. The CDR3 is CASSAPGRFSEQYF. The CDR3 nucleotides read TGTGCCAGCAGCGCCCCCGGGAGGTTTAGTGAGCAGTACTTC.

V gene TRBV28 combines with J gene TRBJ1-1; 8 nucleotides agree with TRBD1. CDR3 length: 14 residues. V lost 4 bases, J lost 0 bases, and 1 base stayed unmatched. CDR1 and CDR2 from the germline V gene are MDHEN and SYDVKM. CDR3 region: CASSSGQVNTEAFF. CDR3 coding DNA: TGTGCCAGCAGTTCGGGACAGGTGAACACTGAAGCTTTCTTT.

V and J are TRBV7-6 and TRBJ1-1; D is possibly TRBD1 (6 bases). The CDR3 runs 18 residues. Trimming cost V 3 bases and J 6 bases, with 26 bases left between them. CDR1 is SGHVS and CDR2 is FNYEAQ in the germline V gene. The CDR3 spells CASSFPAGAPRVVAEAFF. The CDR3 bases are TGTGCCAGCAGCTTTCCGGCAGGGGCCCCTCGGGTTGTTGCTGAAGCTTTCTTT.

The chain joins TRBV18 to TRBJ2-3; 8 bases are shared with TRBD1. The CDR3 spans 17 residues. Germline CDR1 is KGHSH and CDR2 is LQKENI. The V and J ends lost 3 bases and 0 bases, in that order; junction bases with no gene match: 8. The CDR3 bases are TGTGCCAGCTCACCCCTGCCCGGGACAGGTAGCACAGATACGCAGTATTTT. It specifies CASSPLPGTGSTDTQYF.